This T cell receptor (beta chain) comes out of a study of cytomegalovirus exposure and HLA in healthy donors. Study-wide background: In terms of ancestry, the Caucasian-associated cluster contained about 80% of the 300 to 400 genotyped donors. General study findings and limits: Equally common other TCR beta chains were less clonally expanded than HLA-associated ones, a later analysis found. Many donors shared some public TCRs, even though most TCR sequences were rare. Most TCR beta V segments were productive about 87% or about 30% of the time in an earlier analysis.

In the PCR, 60 Vbeta and 13 Jbeta primers were used. Repertoires were generated with immunoSEQ multiplex PCR, while TCRdb's copy carries only in-frame clones and drops some. The sample lists 95,000 to 150,000 clones; about three quarters were seen once. V was trimmed by 0 bases and J by 7 bases, leaving 12 bases between them. This CDR3 is 15 amino acids long. The V gene's germline CDR1 is KGHSH and CDR2 LQKENI. As concerns this clone: Its antigen is as yet unknown.

Sequenced: PBMCs. The receptor was derived from a man in his fifties or sixties in good health and CMV-seropositive. This chain links TRBV18 with TRBJ1-4; D may be TRBD1 (5 bases). The CDR3 nucleotides are TGTGCCAGCTCACCACCGATAGGGAGGGGTGAAAAACTGTTTTTT. Its translation is CASSPPIGRGEKLFF.